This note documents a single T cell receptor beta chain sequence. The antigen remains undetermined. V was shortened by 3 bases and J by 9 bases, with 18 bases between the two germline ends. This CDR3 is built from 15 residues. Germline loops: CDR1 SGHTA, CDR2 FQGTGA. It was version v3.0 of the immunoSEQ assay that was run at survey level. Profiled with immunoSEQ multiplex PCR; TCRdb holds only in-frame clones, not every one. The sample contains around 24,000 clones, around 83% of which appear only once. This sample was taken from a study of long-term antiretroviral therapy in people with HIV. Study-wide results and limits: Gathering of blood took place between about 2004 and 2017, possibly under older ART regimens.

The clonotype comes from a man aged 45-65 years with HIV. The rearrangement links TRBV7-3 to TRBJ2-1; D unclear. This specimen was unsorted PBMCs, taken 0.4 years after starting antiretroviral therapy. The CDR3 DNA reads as TGTGCCAGCAGCTTTGTTAGGTCTAGTCGGACTGAGCAGTTCTTC. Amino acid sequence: CASSFVRSSRTEQFF.